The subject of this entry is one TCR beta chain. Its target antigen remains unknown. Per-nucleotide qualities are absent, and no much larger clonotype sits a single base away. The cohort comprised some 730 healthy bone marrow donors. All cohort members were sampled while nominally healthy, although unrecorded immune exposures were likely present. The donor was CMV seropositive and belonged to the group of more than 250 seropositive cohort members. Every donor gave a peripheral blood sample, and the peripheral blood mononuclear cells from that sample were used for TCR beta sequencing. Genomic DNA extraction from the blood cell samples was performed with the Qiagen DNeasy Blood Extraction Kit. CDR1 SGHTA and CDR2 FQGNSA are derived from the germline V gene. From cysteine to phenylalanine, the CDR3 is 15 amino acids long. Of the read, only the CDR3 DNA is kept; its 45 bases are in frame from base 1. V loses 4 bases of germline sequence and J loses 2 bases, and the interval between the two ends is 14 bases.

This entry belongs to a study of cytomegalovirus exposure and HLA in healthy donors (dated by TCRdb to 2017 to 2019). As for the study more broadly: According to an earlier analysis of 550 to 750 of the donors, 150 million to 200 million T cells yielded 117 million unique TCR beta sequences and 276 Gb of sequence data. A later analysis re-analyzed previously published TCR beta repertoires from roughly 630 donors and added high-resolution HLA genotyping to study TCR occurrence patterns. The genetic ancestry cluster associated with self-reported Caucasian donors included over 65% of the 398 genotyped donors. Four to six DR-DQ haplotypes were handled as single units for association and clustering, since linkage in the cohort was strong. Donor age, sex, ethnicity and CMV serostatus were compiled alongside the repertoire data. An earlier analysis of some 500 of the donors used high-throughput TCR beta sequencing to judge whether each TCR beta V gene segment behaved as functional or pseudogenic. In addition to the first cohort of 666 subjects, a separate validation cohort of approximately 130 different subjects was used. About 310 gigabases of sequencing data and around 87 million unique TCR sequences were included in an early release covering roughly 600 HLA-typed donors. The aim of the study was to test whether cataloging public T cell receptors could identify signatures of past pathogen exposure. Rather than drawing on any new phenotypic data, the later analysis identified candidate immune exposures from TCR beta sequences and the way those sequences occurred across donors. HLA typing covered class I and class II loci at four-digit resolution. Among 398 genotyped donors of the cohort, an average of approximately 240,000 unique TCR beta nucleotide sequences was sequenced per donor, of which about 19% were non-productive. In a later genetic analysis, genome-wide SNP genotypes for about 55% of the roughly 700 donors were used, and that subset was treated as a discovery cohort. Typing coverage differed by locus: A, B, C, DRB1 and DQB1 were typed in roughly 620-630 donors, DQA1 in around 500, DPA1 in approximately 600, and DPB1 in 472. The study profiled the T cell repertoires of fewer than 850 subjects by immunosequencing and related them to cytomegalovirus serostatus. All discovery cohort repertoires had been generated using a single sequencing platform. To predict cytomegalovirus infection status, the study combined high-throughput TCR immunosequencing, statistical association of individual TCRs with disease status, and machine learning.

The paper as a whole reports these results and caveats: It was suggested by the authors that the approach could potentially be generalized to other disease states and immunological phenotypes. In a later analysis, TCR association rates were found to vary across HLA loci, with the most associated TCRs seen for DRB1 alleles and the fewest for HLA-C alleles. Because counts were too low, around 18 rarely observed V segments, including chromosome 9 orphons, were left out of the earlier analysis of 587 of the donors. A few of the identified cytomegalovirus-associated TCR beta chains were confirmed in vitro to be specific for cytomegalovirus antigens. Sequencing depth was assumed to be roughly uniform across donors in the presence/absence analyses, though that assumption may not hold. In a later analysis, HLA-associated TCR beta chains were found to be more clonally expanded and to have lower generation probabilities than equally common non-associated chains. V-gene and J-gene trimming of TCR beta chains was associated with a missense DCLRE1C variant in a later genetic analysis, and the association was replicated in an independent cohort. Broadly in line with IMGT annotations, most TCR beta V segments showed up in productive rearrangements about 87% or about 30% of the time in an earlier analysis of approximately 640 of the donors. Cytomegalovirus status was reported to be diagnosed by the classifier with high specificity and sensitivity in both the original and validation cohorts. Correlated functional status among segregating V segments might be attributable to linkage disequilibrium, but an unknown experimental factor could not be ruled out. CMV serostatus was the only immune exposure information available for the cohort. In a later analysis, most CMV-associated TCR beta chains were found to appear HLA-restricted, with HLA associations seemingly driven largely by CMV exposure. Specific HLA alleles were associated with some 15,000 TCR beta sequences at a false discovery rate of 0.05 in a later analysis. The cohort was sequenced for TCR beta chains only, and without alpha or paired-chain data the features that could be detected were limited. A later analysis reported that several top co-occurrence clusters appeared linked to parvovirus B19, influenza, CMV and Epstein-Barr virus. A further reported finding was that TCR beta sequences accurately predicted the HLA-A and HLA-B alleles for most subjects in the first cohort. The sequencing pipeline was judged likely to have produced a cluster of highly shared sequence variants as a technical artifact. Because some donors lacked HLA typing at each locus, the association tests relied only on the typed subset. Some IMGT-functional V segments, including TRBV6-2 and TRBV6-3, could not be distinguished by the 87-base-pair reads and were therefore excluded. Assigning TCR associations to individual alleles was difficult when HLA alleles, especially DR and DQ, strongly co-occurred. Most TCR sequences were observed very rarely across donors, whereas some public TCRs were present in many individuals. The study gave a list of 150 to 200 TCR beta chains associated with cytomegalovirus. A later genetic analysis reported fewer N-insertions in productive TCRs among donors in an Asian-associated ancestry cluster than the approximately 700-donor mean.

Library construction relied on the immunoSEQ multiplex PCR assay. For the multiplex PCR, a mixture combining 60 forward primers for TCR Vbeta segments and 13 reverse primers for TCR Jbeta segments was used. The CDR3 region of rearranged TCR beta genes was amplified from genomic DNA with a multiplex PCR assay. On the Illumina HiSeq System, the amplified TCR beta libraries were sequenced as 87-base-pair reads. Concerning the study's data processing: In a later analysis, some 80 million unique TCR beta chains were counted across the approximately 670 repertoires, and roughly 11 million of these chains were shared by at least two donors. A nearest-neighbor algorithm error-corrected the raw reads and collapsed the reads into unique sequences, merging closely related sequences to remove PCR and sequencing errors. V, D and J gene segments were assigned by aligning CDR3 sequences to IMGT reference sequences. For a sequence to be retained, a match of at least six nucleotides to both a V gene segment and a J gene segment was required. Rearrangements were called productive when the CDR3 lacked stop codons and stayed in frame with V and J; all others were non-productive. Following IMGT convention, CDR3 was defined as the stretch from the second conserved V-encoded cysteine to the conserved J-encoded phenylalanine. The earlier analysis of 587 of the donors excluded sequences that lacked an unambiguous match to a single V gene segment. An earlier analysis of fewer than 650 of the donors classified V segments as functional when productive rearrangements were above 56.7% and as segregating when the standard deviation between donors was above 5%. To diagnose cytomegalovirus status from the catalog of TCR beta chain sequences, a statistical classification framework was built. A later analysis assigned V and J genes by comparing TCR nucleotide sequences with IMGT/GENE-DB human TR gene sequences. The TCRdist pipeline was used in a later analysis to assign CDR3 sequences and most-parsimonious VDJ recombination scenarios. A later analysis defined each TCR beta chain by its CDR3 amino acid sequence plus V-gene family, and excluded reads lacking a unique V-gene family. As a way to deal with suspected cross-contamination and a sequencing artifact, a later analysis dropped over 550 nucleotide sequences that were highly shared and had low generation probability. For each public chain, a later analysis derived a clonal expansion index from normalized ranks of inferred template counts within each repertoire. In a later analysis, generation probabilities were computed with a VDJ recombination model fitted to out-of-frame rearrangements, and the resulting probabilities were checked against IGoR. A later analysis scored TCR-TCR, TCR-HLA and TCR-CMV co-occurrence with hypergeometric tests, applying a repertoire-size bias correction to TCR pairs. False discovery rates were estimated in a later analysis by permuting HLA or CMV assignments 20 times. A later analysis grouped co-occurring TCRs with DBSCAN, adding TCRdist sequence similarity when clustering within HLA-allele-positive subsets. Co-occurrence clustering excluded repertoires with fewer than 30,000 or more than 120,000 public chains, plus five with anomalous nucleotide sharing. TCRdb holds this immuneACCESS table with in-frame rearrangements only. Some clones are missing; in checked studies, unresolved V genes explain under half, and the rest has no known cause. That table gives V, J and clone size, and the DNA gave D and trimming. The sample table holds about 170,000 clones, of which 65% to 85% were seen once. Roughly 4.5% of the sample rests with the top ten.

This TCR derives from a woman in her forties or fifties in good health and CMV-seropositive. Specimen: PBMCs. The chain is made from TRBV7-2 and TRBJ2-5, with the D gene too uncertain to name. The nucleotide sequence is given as TGTGCCAGCAGCTCCAGATCGGCAGGTCAAGAGACCCAGTACTTC. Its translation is CASSSRSAGQETQYF.